A selection of T cell receptor beta chains follows, all from one sample in a study of blood T cell repertoires in COVID-19. Sequencing used immunoSEQ multiplex PCR; TCRdb keeps in-frame clones, though not all of them. The profile shows approximately 130,000 clones, roughly four fifths of them singletons. What was sequenced was PBMCs or T cells enriched from blood (not recorded which). The receptors here all came from a young man who had recovered from COVID-19. Both conserved end residues are part of each CDR3. Each record gives: clone size, D gene, V gene, J gene, CDR3 protein, CDR3 DNA. The D gene is left open where the match is weak. Clone size is not always given. Where it is, it says once, few, many or a class for expanded clones.

-	TRBD2	TRBV27	TRBJ2-5	CASSSLAGGYETQYF	TGTGCCAGCAGTTCCTTAGCGGGAGGGTATGAGACCCAGTACTTC
-	TRBD2	TRBV5-1	TRBJ2-3	CASSLVPSGSFSSTDTQYF	TGCGCCAGCAGCTTGGTGCCGAGCGGGAGTTTTTCTTCGACAGATACGCAGTATTTT
-	-	TRBV9	TRBJ1-1	CATSVGGGRTEAFF	TGCGCCACCAGCGTAGGGGGGGGACGCACTGAAGCTTTCTTT
-	-	TRBV6-1	TRBJ1-4	CASRGTHATNEKLFF	TGTGCCAGCAGGGGGACACATGCAACTAATGAAAAACTGTTTTTT
-	-	TRBV6-5	TRBJ2-3	CASSQTRTSTDTQYF	TGTGCCAGCAGTCAGACTAGAACTAGCACAGATACGCAGTATTTT
-	TRBD1	TRBV12-3/TRBV12-4	TRBJ1-1	CATSGGARTEAFF	TGTGCCACTTCAGGGGGCGCAAGGACTGAAGCTTTCTTT
once	-	TRBV10-3	TRBJ1-5	CAISGESLSGNQPQHF	TGTGCCATCAGCGGGGAAAGCCTATCGGGCAATCAGCCCCAGCATTTT
-	-	TRBV29-1	TRBJ2-2	CSVRGPTGELFF	TGCAGCGTGCGGGGGCCGACCGGGGAGCTGTTTTTT
-	TRBD1	TRBV24-1	TRBJ1-1	CATSDRTGEAFF	TGTGCCACCAGTGACCGGACAGGTGAAGCTTTCTTT
-	-	TRBV7-3	TRBJ2-2	CASSLRPYSGVDTGELFF	TGTGCCAGCAGCTTAAGGCCCTATTCCGGGGTTGACACCGGGGAGCTGTTTTTT
-	TRBD2	TRBV7-2	TRBJ2-1	CASSSSGRKYNEQFF	TGTGCCAGCAGCTCAAGCGGGAGGAAGTACAATGAGCAGTTCTTC
-	-	TRBV7-9	TRBJ2-5	CASSLAGDRSRETQYF	TGTGCCAGCAGCTTAGCGGGAGACCGGAGTCGAGAGACCCAGTACTTC
once	-	TRBV5-1	TRBJ2-3	CASRVGSGADTQYF	TGCGCCAGCAGAGTTGGGTCGGGGGCAGATACGCAGTATTTT
-	TRBD1	TRBV20-1	TRBJ1-6	CSARATGPLHF	TGCAGTGCTAGAGCGACAGGGCCCCTCCACTTT
-	-	TRBV12-3/TRBV12-4	TRBJ1-2	CASSPPGGFGYTF	TGTGCCAGCAGTCCGCCGGGGGGGTTTGGCTACACCTTC
-	-	TRBV24-1	TRBJ1-4	CATSDLEGPNEKLFF	TGTGCCACCAGTGATCTTGAGGGCCCTAATGAAAAACTGTTTTTT
-	-	TRBV29-1	TRBJ2-1	CSVALGIYNEQFF	TGCAGCGTAGCGCTTGGTATCTACAATGAGCAGTTCTTC
-	-	TRBV5-5	TRBJ2-7	CASSLLRTQTYEQYF	TGTGCCAGCAGCTTGCTCAGGACTCAAACCTACGAGCAGTACTTC
-	TRBD1	TRBV6-5	TRBJ2-5	CASNPTGLQETQYF	TGTGCCAGCAATCCGACAGGGTTACAAGAGACCCAGTACTTC
-	-	TRBV11-2	TRBJ2-1	CASSLSLAPDEQFF	TGTGCCAGCAGCTTATCTCTAGCCCCCGATGAGCAGTTCTTC
-	-	TRBV7-9	TRBJ1-3	CASSRGQFGNTIYF	TGTGCCAGCAGCAGAGGACAGTTTGGAAACACCATATATTTT
-	TRBD1	TRBV30	TRBJ1-6	CAWSVLAGGSPLHF	TGTGCCTGGAGTGTATTGGCAGGGGGTTCACCCCTCCACTTT
once	-	TRBV5-1	TRBJ1-4	CASSLGGVATNEKLFF	TGCGCCAGCAGCTTGGGGGGCGTTGCAACTAATGAAAAACTGTTTTTT
-	-	TRBV15	TRBJ2-7	CATSRESGYSYEQYF	TGTGCCACCAGCAGGGAAAGCGGATATTCCTACGAGCAGTACTTC
-	TRBD2	TRBV4-2	TRBJ2-3	CASSQGGGGAYTDTQYF	TGTGCCAGCAGCCAAGGTGGCGGGGGGGCTTACACAGATACGCAGTATTTT
-	TRBD1	TRBV2	TRBJ1-3	CASSPAHRGTGNTIYF	TGTGCCAGCAGTCCGGCCCACAGGGGAACTGGAAACACCATATATTTT
-	-	TRBV6-5	TRBJ1-3	CASSYDSLRSTIYF	TGTGCCAGCAGTTACGACAGCCTTCGGTCCACCATATATTTT
-	-	TRBV5-6	TRBJ1-1	CASSLSPGRGTEAFF	TGTGCCAGCAGCTTGTCCCCAGGGAGGGGCACTGAAGCTTTCTTT
-	-	TRBV7-3	TRBJ2-3	CASSLKEMVGVTDTQYF	TGTGCCAGCAGCTTAAAGGAAATGGTGGGAGTCACAGATACGCAGTATTTT
-	TRBD2	TRBV5-8	TRBJ2-5	CASSGSSGGQETQYF	TGTGCCAGCTCCGGATCTAGCGGGGGGCAAGAGACCCAGTACTTC